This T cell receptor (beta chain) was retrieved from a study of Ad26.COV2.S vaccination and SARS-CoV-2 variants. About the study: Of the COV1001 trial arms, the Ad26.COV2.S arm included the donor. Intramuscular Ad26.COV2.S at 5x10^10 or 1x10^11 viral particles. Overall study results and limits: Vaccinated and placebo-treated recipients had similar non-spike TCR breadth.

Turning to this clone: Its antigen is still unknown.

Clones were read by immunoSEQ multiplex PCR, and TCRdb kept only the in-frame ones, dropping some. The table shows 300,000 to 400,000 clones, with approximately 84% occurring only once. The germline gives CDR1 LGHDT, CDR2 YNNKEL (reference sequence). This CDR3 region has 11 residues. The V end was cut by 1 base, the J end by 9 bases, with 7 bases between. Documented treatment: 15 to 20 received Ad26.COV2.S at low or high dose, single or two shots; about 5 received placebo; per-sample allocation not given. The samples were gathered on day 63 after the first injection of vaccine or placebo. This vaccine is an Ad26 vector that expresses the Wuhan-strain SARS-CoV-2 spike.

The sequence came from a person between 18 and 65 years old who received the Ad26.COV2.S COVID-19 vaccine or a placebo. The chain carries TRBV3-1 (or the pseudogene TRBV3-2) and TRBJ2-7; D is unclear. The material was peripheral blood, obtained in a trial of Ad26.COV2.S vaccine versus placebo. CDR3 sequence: CASSQGVGQYF. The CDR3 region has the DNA TGTGCCAGCAGCCAAGGGGTAGGGCAGTACTTC.